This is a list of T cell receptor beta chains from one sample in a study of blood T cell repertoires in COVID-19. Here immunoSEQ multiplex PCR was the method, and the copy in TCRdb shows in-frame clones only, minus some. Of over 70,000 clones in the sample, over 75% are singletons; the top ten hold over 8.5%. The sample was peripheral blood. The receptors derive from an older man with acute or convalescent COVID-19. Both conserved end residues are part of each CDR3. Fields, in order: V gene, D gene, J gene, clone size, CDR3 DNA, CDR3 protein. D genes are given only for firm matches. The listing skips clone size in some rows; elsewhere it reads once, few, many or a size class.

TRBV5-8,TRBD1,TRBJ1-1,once,TGTGCCAGCAGCTCCGGACAGGGTGGTTTATTCACTGAAGCTTTCTTT,CASSSGQGGLFTEAFF
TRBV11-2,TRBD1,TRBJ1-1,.,TGTGCCAGCACGGACAGGGTAAACACTGAAGCTTTCTTT,CASTDRVNTEAFF
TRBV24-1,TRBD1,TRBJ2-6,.,TGTGCCACCAGTACCGGACAGGGCTTCTCTGGGGCCAACGTCCTGACTTTC,CATSTGQGFSGANVLTF
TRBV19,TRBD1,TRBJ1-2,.,TGTGCCAGTAGCCGTGACAGGGCTGTAGAACATGGCTACACCTTC,CASSRDRAVEHGYTF
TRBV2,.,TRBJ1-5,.,TGTGCCAGCAGCTCGGATACAGGGCCGAGCAATCAGCCCCAGCATTTT,CASSSDTGPSNQPQHF
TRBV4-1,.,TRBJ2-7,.,TGCGCCAGCAGCCTCGTAGCGGAATCTAACTACGAGCAGTACTTC,CASSLVAESNYEQYF
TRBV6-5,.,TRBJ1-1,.,TGTGCCAGCAGTACGAGGGAATGGTGGACTGAAGCTTTCTTT,CASSTREWWTEAFF
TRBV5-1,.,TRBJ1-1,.,TGCGCCAGCAGCTTCTCAGGACAAATAAACACTGAAGCTTTCTTT,CASSFSGQINTEAFF
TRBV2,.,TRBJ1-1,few,TGTGCCAGCAGTGTAGTTGGAGGGACCACTGAAGCTTTCTTT,CASSVVGGTTEAFF
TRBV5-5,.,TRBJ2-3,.,TGTGCCAGCAGCTCCAGGGGCCCCGCTTTAAACCCATCAGATACGCAGTATTTT,CASSSRGPALNPSDTQYF
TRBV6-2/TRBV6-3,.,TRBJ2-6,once,TGTGCCAGCAGTTACTCTAGCTACAGGGAAACCCCTGGGGCCAACGTCCTGACTTTC,CASSYSSYRETPGANVLTF
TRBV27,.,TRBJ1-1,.,TGTGCCAGCAGTTCAACCGGGGGGCGCGGGAACACTGAAGCTTTCTTT,CASSSTGGRGNTEAFF
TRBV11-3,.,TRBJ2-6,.,TGTGCCAGCAGCTTAGATGGCAGCTCTGGGGCCAACGTCCTGACTTTC,CASSLDGSSGANVLTF
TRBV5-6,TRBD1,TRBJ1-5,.,TGTGCCAGCAGCCCTTTCCAGGGGGATAGCAATCAGCCCCAGCATTTT,CASSPFQGDSNQPQHF
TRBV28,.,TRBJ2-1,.,TGTGCCAGCAGTGCCGTCGGAATTAGCGGCTCCTACAATGAGCAGTTCTTC,CASSAVGISGSYNEQFF
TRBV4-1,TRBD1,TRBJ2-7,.,TGCGCCAGCAGCACCGGACAGGGAGGATCCTACGAGCAGTACTTC,CASSTGQGGSYEQYF
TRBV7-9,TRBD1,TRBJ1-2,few,TGTGCCAGCAGCCTTCGACAGGGTGACTATGGCTACACCTTC,CASSLRQGDYGYTF
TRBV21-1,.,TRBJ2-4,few,TGTGCCAGCAGCATGACAGGGGAATTCAAGGCCAAAAACATTCAGTACTTC,CASSMTGEFKAKNIQYF
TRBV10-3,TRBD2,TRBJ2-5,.,TGTGCCATCAGTGAACCGGGGGGTGCCCAAGAGACCCAGTACTTC,CAISEPGGAQETQYF
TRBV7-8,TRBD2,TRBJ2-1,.,TGTGCCAGCAGCTCCGCTAGCGGGGGGGCTGGTGAGCAGTTCTTC,CASSSASGGAGEQFF
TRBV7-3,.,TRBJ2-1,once,TGTGCCAGCAGCCACGGGAGTTACCCCACCTACAATGAGCAGTTCTTC,CASSHGSYPTYNEQFF
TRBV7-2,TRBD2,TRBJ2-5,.,TGTGCCAGCAGCCCCCTAGCAACTAGCGGGGACCGGGGGACCCAGTACTTC,CASSPLATSGDRGTQYF
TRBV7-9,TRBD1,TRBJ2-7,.,TGTGCCAGCACACCGGCAGGGGGAAACGAGCAGTACTTC,CASTPAGGNEQYF
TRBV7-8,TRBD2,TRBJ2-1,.,TGTGCCAGCCGTGGGGGTAGCGGGATCAACAATGAGCAGTTCTTC,CASRGGSGINNEQFF
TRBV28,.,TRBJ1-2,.,TGTGCCAGCAGTTTGATAGAATCCCGTGGCTACACCTTC,CASSLIESRGYTF
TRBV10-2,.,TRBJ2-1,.,TGCGCCAGCAGAACAATTATGGGCCCCACCGGGGGACCGGGTGAGCAGTTCTTC,CASRTIMGPTGGPGEQFF
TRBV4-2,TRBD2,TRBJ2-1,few,TGTGCCAGCAGCCAAGAACTAGCGGGAGACGACAATGAGCAGTTCTTC,CASSQELAGDDNEQFF
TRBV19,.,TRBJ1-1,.,TGTGCCAGTAGTACCCCTTTAATGAACACTGAAGCTTTCTTT,CASSTPLMNTEAFF
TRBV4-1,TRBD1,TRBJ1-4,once,TGCGCCAGCAGCCAACCAGACAGGGAAGGACTGTTTTTT,CASSQPDREGLFF
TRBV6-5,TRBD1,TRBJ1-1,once,TGTGCCAGCAGGAACAGGGGGCTTTTGACTGAAGCTTTCTTT,CASRNRGLLTEAFF
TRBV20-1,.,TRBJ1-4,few,TGCAGTGCTCGGAGGGGAGGAAAACTGTTTTTT,CSARRGGKLFF
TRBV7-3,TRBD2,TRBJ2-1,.,TGTGCCAGCAGCTTGGGTCCCAATAGCGGGAGGGACAATGAGCAGTTCTTC,CASSLGPNSGRDNEQFF
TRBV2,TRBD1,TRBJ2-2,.,TGTGCCAGCAGGGGGGACAGCCGGGGCACCGGGGAGCTGTTTTTT,CASRGDSRGTGELFF
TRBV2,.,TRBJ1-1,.,TGTGCCAGCAGTCGGTTACCTAGGACTGAAGCTTTCTTT,CASSRLPRTEAFF